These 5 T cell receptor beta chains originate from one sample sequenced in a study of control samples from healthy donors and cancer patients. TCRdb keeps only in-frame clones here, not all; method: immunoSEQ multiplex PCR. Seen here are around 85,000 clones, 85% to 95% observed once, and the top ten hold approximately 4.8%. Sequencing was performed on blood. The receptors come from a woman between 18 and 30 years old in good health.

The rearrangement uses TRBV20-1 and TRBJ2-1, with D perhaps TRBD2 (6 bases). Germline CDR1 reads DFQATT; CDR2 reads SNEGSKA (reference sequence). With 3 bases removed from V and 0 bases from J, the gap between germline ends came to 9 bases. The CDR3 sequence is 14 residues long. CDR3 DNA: TGCAGTGCTAGTGAGGGACTCTCCTACAATGAGCAGTTCTTC. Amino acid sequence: CSASEGLSYNEQFF.

The CDR3: CASRGQGAIHEQYF. For the CDR3, the DNA is TGTGCCAGCAGAGGACAGGGGGCAATACACGAGCAGTACTTC. The chain has TRBV2 and TRBJ2-7; 11 bases map to TRBD1. Germline CDR1 is SNHLY and CDR2 is FYNNEI. V shed 6 bases and J 5 bases; nucleotides not matched to a gene: 6. This CDR3 spans 14 amino acids.

CDR3 DNA: TGTGCCAGCAGCGTGGTGGCCTCTGAAGCTTTCTTT. Amino acids: CASSVVASEAFF. The chain uses TRBV7-9 and TRBJ1-1; D is unresolved. This CDR3 is built from 12 residues. Trimming took 5 bases from V and 6 from J, leaving 10 bases between them. Germline V gives CDR1 SEHNR, CDR2 FQNEAQ (reference sequence). The entire variable domain, with the rest obtained from reference TRBV7-9 and TRBJ1-1, is as follows: DTGVSQNPRHKITKRGQNVTFRCDPISEHNRLYWYRQTLGQGPEFLTYFQNEAQLEKSRLLSDRFSAERPKGSFSTLEIQRTEQGDSAMYLCASSVVASEAFFGQGTRLTVV.

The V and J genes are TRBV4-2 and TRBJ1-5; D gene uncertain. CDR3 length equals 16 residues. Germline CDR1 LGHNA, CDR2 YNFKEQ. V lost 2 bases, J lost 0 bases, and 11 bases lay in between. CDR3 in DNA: TGTGCCAGCAGCCAAAATGCTGGTCCTAGCAATCAGCCCCAGCATTTT. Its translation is CASSQNAGPSNQPQHF.

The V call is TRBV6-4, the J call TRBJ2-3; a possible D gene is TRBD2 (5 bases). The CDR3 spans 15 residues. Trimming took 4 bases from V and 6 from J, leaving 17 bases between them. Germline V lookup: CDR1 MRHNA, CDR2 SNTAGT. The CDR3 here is CASSARADSPDTQYF. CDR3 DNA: TGTGCCAGCAGTGCCCGGGCGGACTCTCCGGATACGCAGTATTTT.